A selection of T cell receptor beta chains follows, all from one sample in a study of T cells in tumors after PD-1 blockade. Sequencing used immunoSEQ multiplex PCR; TCRdb keeps in-frame clones, though not all of them. The sample holds tens of thousands of clones, about 74% seen once. This specimen was PBMCs, taken after anti-PD-1 treatment. The source is a human donor with basal cell carcinoma. Both conserved end residues are part of each CDR3. D genes are given only for firm matches. Rows may omit the clone size; those that give it use once, few, many or a size class.

J: TRBJ2-5
D: TRBD1
V: TRBV5-4
size: -
CDR3: CASSFPGTEETQYF
DNA: TGTGCCAGCAGCTTCCCCGGGACAGAAGAGACCCAGTACTTC

J: TRBJ1-1
D: -
V: TRBV12-3/TRBV12-4
size: -
CDR3: CASSFEGTEAFF
DNA: TGTGCCAGCAGTTTCGAGGGAACTGAAGCTTTCTTT

J: TRBJ2-2
D: TRBD1
V: TRBV5-6
size: few
CDR3: CASSGDRVGIMNTGELFF
DNA: TGTGCCAGCAGCGGGGACAGGGTAGGGATCATGAACACCGGGGAGCTGTTTTTT

J: TRBJ2-1
D: -
V: TRBV6-6
size: -
CDR3: CASSYVRPGVGEQFF
DNA: TGTGCCAGCAGTTACGTCCGACCAGGGGTTGGTGAGCAGTTCTTC

J: TRBJ2-3
D: TRBD2
V: TRBV7-2
size: once
CDR3: CASSLGLAGGWGTDTQYF
DNA: TGTGCCAGCAGCTTAGGACTAGCGGGGGGGTGGGGCACAGATACGCAGTATTTT

J: TRBJ2-1
D: -
V: TRBV6-5
size: -
CDR3: CASSLRGEQFF
DNA: TGTGCCAGCAGTCTCCGGGGTGAGCAGTTCTTC

J: TRBJ2-5
D: TRBD2
V: TRBV5-1
size: -
CDR3: CASSLAEVGASGELQETQYF
DNA: TGCGCCAGCAGCTTGGCTGAGGTTGGGGCTAGCGGGGAACTCCAAGAGACCCAGTACTTC

J: TRBJ1-3
D: -
V: TRBV11-3
size: -
CDR3: CASSLDSGNTIYF
DNA: TGTGCCAGCAGCTTAGATTCTGGAAACACCATATATTTT

J: TRBJ2-7
D: TRBD2
V: TRBV7-8
size: once
CDR3: CASSLAPGGSSYEQYF
DNA: TGTGCCAGCAGCTTAGCACCGGGGGGGAGCTCCTACGAGCAGTACTTC

J: TRBJ1-2
D: -
V: TRBV5-1
size: -
CDR3: CASSLITGSGYGYTF
DNA: TGCGCCAGCAGCTTGATCACAGGGTCTGGCTATGGCTACACCTTC

J: TRBJ2-3
D: TRBD2
V: TRBV19
size: -
CDR3: CASSNLETSGTDTQYF
DNA: TGTGCCAGTAGTAACCTTGAGACTAGCGGGACAGATACGCAGTATTTT

J: TRBJ1-5
D: -
V: TRBV2
size: -
CDR3: CASSARGDQPQHF
DNA: TGTGCCAGCAGTGCAAGGGGGGATCAGCCCCAGCATTTT

J: TRBJ1-5
D: TRBD1
V: TRBV10-3
size: -
CDR3: CAISGGQGYNQPQHF
DNA: TGTGCCATCAGTGGGGGACAGGGCTACAATCAGCCCCAGCATTTT